This TCR beta chain derives from a study of graft-versus-host responses after intestinal transplantation. Study-level background: Each of the recipients got a multivisceral, liver-intestinal, or isolated intestinal transplant. Induction using anti-thymocyte globulin, followed by tacrolimus and steroids for approximately three years, was given to all recipients. Broader study findings: Recipient marrow harbored GvH clones, some of which surfaced first in ileum or blood. Allografts of patients with graft-donor T cell macrochimerism showed high graft-versus-host to host-versus-graft clone ratios.

Some clones are missing from TCRdb's copy, which holds only in-frame ones; the method was immunoSEQ multiplex PCR. Of some 7,100 clones in the sample, 97% were seen once. Trimming took 7 bases from V and 7 from J; bases not matched to a gene: 6. Germline lookup yields CDR1 LNHDA and CDR2 SQIVND (reference sequence). CDR3 length equals 13 residues. Comments on this clone: The antigen is unknown.

This TCR was sampled from a human patient who received an intestinal transplant, so some T cells may come from the graft donor. The chain recombines TRBV19 with TRBJ2-1, with TRBD1 matching over 8 bases. The source was PBMCs, collected 23 days after intestinal transplant. The CDR3 is CASTRTGFNEQFF. The CDR3 DNA reads as TGTGCCAGTACCCGGACAGGGTTTAATGAGCAGTTCTTC.